Listed here are 22 T cell receptor beta chains from one sample, sequenced in a study of identical twins (dated by TCRdb to the mid-2010s). Libraries were constructed by 5' RACE. Sequenced using an Illumina HiSeq 2000. TCRdb took the public reads, trimmed them with fastp at Q25, ran MiXCR for clone calling and kept in-frame beta chains. For every CDR3 protein sequence, its rows merge into one entry that carries the most common genes and DNA. The sample has hundreds of thousands of distinct CDR3 sequences on record, roughly 6.2% of them singletons. Around 2% of the sample lies in the top ten. Sequencing used naive T cells sorted from blood. What the cell subset or site label conveys for this sample: cells isolated with a human naive T-cell isolation kit. The receptors stem from a man between 18 and 29 years old in good health.

The chain links TRBV7-9 to TRBJ2-7, with 8 bases matching TRBD1. The CDR3 is 12 residues long. Germline V lookup: CDR1 SEHNR, CDR2 FQNEAQ (reference sequence). The V segment lost 5 bases and the J segment 7 bases; nucleotides outside the gene matches: 4. The CDR3 loop reads CASSRTGGEQYV. The CDR3 DNA reads as TGTGCCAGCAGCCGAACAGGGGGGGAGCAGTACGTC.

This clonotype was seen a few times. The chain employs TRBV12-3 or TRBV12-4 and TRBJ1-2; maybe TRBD1 (5 bases). The V and J ends lost 6 bases and 2 bases respectively, with 13 bases between them. The CDR3 contains 14 residues. The chain's CDR3 is CASRRARGNYGYTF. CDR3 DNA: TGTGCCAGCAGACGGGCCCGGGGGAACTATGGCTACACCTTC.

This clonotype was seen a handful of times. This chain connects TRBV6-5 to TRBJ2-1; D gene uncertain. Trimming left V 6 bases short and J 8 bases short, with 8 bases between. The CDR3 runs to 11 residues. Germline-derived CDR1 and CDR2 are MNHEY and SVGAGI. The CDR3 spells CASRNSHEQFF. The CDR3 bases are TGTGCCAGCAGGAACTCTCATGAGCAGTTCTTC.

This clonotype was seen many times. The V and J genes are TRBV25-1 and TRBJ2-5, with a tentative D call TRBD1 (6 bases). V was shortened by 10 bases and J by 4 bases, with 19 bases between the two germline ends. The length of the CDR3 is 14 residues. Germline lookup yields CDR1 MGHDK and CDR2 SYGVNS. The CDR3 region has the DNA TGTGCCACCGAAAGGGGGAGCCGCCCAGAGACCCAGTACTTC. This translates into CATERGSRPETQYF.

The V call is TRBV27, the J call TRBJ2-7, with 11 bases matching TRBD2. V shed 6 bases and J 1 base; nucleotides not matched to a gene: 5. Per the germline V gene, CDR1 is MNHEY and CDR2 is SMNVEV (reference sequence). The CDR3 is 15 amino acids. The CDR3 here is CASSPTSGASYEQYV. CDR3 nucleotides: TGTGCCAGCAGCCCGACTAGCGGGGCATCCTACGAGCAGTACGTC.

This chain joins TRBV14 and TRBJ2-1; no firm D call. Germline V CDR1 and CDR2: SGHDN, FVKESK. This CDR3 spans 15 amino acids. Between the trimmed V and J ends, which lost 4 bases and 8 bases, there was a span of 18 bases. In DNA, the CDR3 is TGTGCCAGCAGCCCAGACTCGCAACGGTGGGATGAGCAGTTCTTC. Translated: CASSPDSQRWDEQFF.

The sample holds many counts of this clonotype. The chain's CDR3 is CSAVYPIGRETQYF. The CDR3 DNA is TGCAGTGCCGTGTACCCAATCGGCCGGGAGACCCAGTACTTC. This chain links TRBV20-1 with TRBJ2-5; D call uncertain. Trimming took 6 bases from V and 5 from J, leaving 19 bases between them. The germline CDR1 and CDR2 sequences are DFQATT and SNEGSKA (reference sequence). There are 14 residues in the CDR3.

This chain links TRBV12-3 or TRBV12-4 with TRBJ2-1; no firm D call. CDR3 length: 14 amino acids. The V and J ends lost 2 bases and 4 bases respectively, with 9 bases between them. For the CDR3, the DNA is TGTGCCAGCAGTTTATCACACCCTTACAATGAGCAGTTCTTC. This translates into CASSLSHPYNEQFF.

This clonotype was observed at least ten times. The J gene is TRBJ2-2, the V gene TRBV12-3 or TRBV12-4; D is unclear. Trimming left V 6 bases short and J 4 bases short, with 12 bases between. The length of the CDR3 is 14 residues. The CDR3 DNA reads TGTGCCAGCAGCCCAGATCAAAGCACCGGGGAGCTGTTTTTT. It encodes CASSPDQSTGELFF.

This clonotype has a handful of counts. The chain links TRBV12-5 to TRBJ2-5; D call uncertain. Germline-derived CDR1 and CDR2 are LGHNT and FRNRAP. Trimming stripped 3 bases from V and 5 bases from J, with 10 bases between. The CDR3 sequence is 13 residues long. CDR3 DNA sequence: TGTGCTAGTGGTTTCGGTCTGAGTGAGACCCAGTACTTC. This translates into CASGFGLSETQYF.

The J gene is TRBJ2-5, the V gene TRBV15, with 11 positions matching TRBD1. With 3 bases clipped from V and 5 bases from J, the junction kept 5 bases outside the gene matches. This CDR3 spans 15 amino acids. Germline-derived CDR1 and CDR2 are LNHNV and YYDKDF (reference sequence). The CDR3 nucleotides read TGTGCCACCAGCAGTGGGGGACAGGGGGATGAGACCCAGTACTTC. Translation: CATSSGGQGDETQYF.

This clonotype was counted between two and nine times. The chain uses TRBV19 and TRBJ2-5; D gene ambiguous. V shed 3 bases and J shed 2 bases, with 16 bases lying between them. This CDR3 contains 16 residues. Germline CDR1 is LNHDA and CDR2 is SQIVND (reference sequence). CDR3 sequence: CASSITLAVSQETQYF. Here the CDR3 DNA reads TGTGCCAGTAGTATTACCCTGGCGGTATCACAAGAGACCCAGTACTTC.

This clonotype was detected ten times or more. This sequence joins TRBV12-3 or TRBV12-4 and TRBJ1-1, with D possibly TRBD1 on 6 matching bases. The CDR3 totals 13 residues. The V and J ends lost 4 bases and 6 bases respectively, with 12 bases between them. In DNA, the CDR3 is TGTGCCAGCAGTTACAGGGTAACGGCTGAAGCTTTCTTT. Translated, it gives CASSYRVTAEAFF.

This clonotype has ten or more counts. The CDR3 sequence: CASSWEGVYTEAFF. The CDR3 DNA reads TGCGCCAGCAGCTGGGAGGGGGTGTACACTGAAGCTTTCTTT. The V and J genes are TRBV5-1 and TRBJ1-1; perhaps TRBD1 as D (6 bases). The V and J ends lost 3 bases and 3 bases respectively, with 12 bases between them. There are 14 residues in the CDR3. Germline V gives CDR1 SGHRS, CDR2 YFSETQ. Combining the CDR3 with reference TRBV5-1 and TRBJ1-1 gives the whole variable domain KAGVTQTPRYLIKTRGQQVTLSCSPISGHRSVSWYQQTPGQGLQFLFEYFSETQRNKGNFPGRFSGRQFSNSRSEMNVSTLELGDSALYLCASSWEGVYTEAFFGQGTRLTVV.

The CDR3: CASSPQVWDAPGEEQFF. CDR3 coding DNA: TGTGCCAGCAGCCCGCAAGTATGGGATGCTCCGGGAGAAGAGCAGTTCTTC. The V and J genes are TRBV11-3 and TRBJ2-1, with D perhaps matching TRBD2 (6 bases). Germline V gene data show CDR1 as SGHNT and CDR2 as YENEEA. The CDR3 totals 17 residues. V lost 5 bases and J lost 10, with 27 bases in between.

The rearrangement joins TRBV5-1 to TRBJ2-1; TRBD2 matches 7 bases. The CDR3 covers 17 residues. The V segment lost 0 bases and the J segment 2 bases; nucleotides outside the gene matches: 8. The germline CDR1 and CDR2 sequences are SGHRS and YFSETQ. This chain's CDR3 is CASSLGGGRVTYNEQFF. For the CDR3, the DNA is TGCGCCAGCAGCTTGGGGGGAGGGAGGGTAACCTACAATGAGCAGTTCTTC.

Many counts were recorded for this clonotype. The chain recombines TRBV7-9 with TRBJ2-1; 13 nucleotides agree with TRBD2. Germline V gene lookup returns CDR1 SEHNR and CDR2 FQNEAQ (reference sequence). The CDR3 runs 17 residues. The V segment lost 5 bases and the J segment 9 bases; nucleotides outside the gene matches: 13. CDR3: CASSPRLAGGSGGEQFF. In nucleotides, the CDR3 is TGTGCCAGCAGCCCCCGACTAGCGGGAGGTTCTGGGGGTGAGCAGTTCTTC.

Ten or more counts support this clonotype. V is TRBV29-1 and J is TRBJ2-1; no reliable D call. The germline V gene has CDR1 SQVTM and CDR2 ANQGSEA. The CDR3 consists of 11 residues. Between the trimmed V and J ends, which lost 2 bases and 4 bases, there was a span of 3 bases. The CDR3: CSVEPYNEQFF. The CDR3 DNA reads TGCAGCGTTGAACCATACAATGAGCAGTTCTTC.

The chain has TRBV20-1 and TRBJ2-3, with a possible D match to TRBD2 (6 bases). Germline assignment: CDR1 DFQATT and CDR2 SNEGSKA (reference sequence). Trimming shortened V by 0 bases and J by 1 base, and 11 bases separated the two germline ends. This CDR3 contains 15 residues. The CDR3, as DNA: TGCAGTGCTAGAGATCGGCGGGGCGGCACAGATACGCAGTATTTT. This translates into CSARDRRGGTDTQYF.

This clonotype has at least ten counts. The V gene is TRBV20-1, the J gene TRBJ1-1; D is uncertain. Germline CDR1 reads DFQATT; CDR2 reads SNEGSKA (reference sequence). With 1 base removed from V and 5 bases from J, the gap between germline ends came to 14 bases. The CDR3 extends over 14 amino acids. DNA of the CDR3: TGCAGTGCTAGAGGAGGAGACCTAGGTACTGAAGCTTTCTTT. Translation gives CSARGGDLGTEAFF.

Ten or more counts support this clonotype. The rearrangement joins TRBV7-8 to TRBJ1-4; the D is unclear. Per germline, CDR1 SGHVS and CDR2 FQNEAQ. This CDR3 comprises 13 residues. V lost 5 bases to trimming and J lost 8 bases, with 12 bases between them. The CDR3 loop reads CASSLGPMEKLFF. The CDR3 DNA is TGTGCCAGCAGCCTGGGCCCCATGGAAAAACTGTTTTTT.

V usage is TRBV10-3 and J usage is TRBJ1-2; tentatively, D is TRBD1 (5 bases). The germline V gene encodes CDR1 ENHRY and CDR2 SYGVKD. The CDR3 is 14 residues long. Between the trimmed V and J ends, which lost 10 bases and 8 bases, there was a span of 23 bases. As DNA, the CDR3 is TGTGCCACCACAGGACAATCCGCAGAGGGCGGCTACACCTTC. The encoded protein is CATTGQSAEGGYTF.